Below, 6 T cell receptor beta chains from the same sample are listed, as sequenced in a study of T cells in Graves' hyperthyroidism and ophthalmopathy. Amplified TCR beta CDR3 regions derived from RNA transcripts. With the HTBI primer set, the TCR CDR3 went through a first round of RT-PCR. Via MiXCR, TCRdb re-called the multiplex PCR reads, giving one row per CDR3 protein. The sample consists of a few hundred thousand distinct CDR3 sequences, approximately 44% of them appearing once. What was sequenced was peripheral blood or thyroid tissue (not recorded which). The receptors were gathered from an adult woman with Graves' disease, either hyperthyroidism or ophthalmopathy (not recorded which).

The chain is built from TRBV10-3 and TRBJ2-2; no reliable D call. Between the trimmed V and J ends, which lost 10 bases and 10 bases, there was a span of 16 bases. The CDR3 length is 12 residues. Germline CDR1 is ENHRY and CDR2 is SYGVKD. This chain's CDR3 is CASGESTEELFF. CDR3 nucleotides: TGTGCCAGCGGTGAGTCGACTGAGGAGCTGTTTTTT.

This clonotype was recorded many times. The chain recombines TRBV12-3 or TRBV12-4 with TRBJ1-2, with D unclear. The CDR3 is made up of 13 amino acids. The germline V and J ends were trimmed by 9 bases and 1 base, with 12 bases remaining between them. The CDR3 DNA follows: TGTGCCAGTTCAGGTACAGTTAACTATGGCTACACCTTC. It translates to CASSGTVNYGYTF.

This chain joins TRBV30 and TRBJ2-2; the D is unclear. The ends were cut back, 1 base at V and 2 bases at J, with 2 bases in the middle. The germline V gene has CDR1 GTSNPN and CDR2 SVGIG (reference sequence). The CDR3 has 12 amino acids. The CDR3, as DNA: TGTGCCTGGAGTGCTAACACCGGGGAGCTGTTTTTT. Its protein is CAWSANTGELFF. The full variable domain, its missing parts supplied by reference TRBV30 and TRBJ2-2, is SQTIHQWPATLVQPVGSPLSLECTVEGTSNPNLYWYRQAAGRGLQLLFYSVGIGQISSEVPQNLSASRPQDRQFILSSKKLLLSDSGFYLCAWSANTGELFFGEGSRLTVL.

There are many counts of this clonotype. This chain links TRBV10-3 with TRBJ1-4; TRBD1 matches 9 bases. Germline CDR1 is ENHRY and CDR2 is SYGVKD. Trimming removed 6 bases from V and 4 bases from J; junction bases left unmatched: 12. This CDR3 has 17 residues. The DNA for the CDR3 is TGTGCCATCAGCGAAAAGGGGACAGGGAGACTTAATGAAAAACTGTTTTTT. Amino acid sequence: CAISEKGTGRLNEKLFF.

This clonotype was seen ten or more times. This chain links TRBV9 with TRBJ2-7; TRBD2 is a possible D gene (6 bases). From germline, CDR1 is SGDLS and CDR2 YYNGEE. The CDR3 totals 16 residues. Trimming shortened V by 0 bases and J by 2 bases, and 15 bases separated the two germline ends. The CDR3 DNA sequence: TGTGCCAGCAGCGTAGGGGGACGTAGCGGAGCCTACGAGCAGTACTTC. Its protein product is CASSVGGRSGAYEQYF.

The chain is built from TRBV7-9 and TRBJ1-1; D might be TRBD1 (5 bases). The germline CDR1 and CDR2 sequences are SEHNR and FQNEAQ (reference sequence). The V gene lost 5 bases and the J gene lost 0 bases, with 10 bases spanning the gap. The length of the CDR3 is 14 residues. CDR3 sequence reads: CASSQQDVNTEAFF. CDR3 sequence (DNA): TGTGCCAGCAGCCAACAGGACGTGAACACTGAAGCTTTCTTT.